This entry lists 2 T cell receptor beta chains sequenced from one sample in a study of cytomegalovirus exposure and HLA in healthy donors. 60 Vbeta and 13 Jbeta primers were used in PCR. TCRdb's table, derived via immunoSEQ multiplex PCR, lists solely in-frame clones and lacks some. This table holds some 220,000 clones, 75% to 90% found once. Sequencing was done on a sample of PBMCs. Source of these receptors: a young woman in good health and CMV-seronegative.

The chain joins TRBV2 to TRBJ2-1; D perhaps matches TRBD2 (6 bases). The CDR3 spans 14 residues. The V end lost 9 bases, the J end lost 8 bases, and 20 bases lay between the germline ends. Germline CDR1 is SNHLY and CDR2 is FYNNEI. Here the CDR3 reads CARSERAAADEQFF. The CDR3 DNA reads TGTGCCAGGTCCGAGCGGGCCGCGGCGGATGAGCAGTTCTTC.

This chain uses TRBV10-3 with TRBJ2-6; no clear D gene. Germline CDR1 reads ENHRY; CDR2 reads SYGVKD. Trimming pared 9 bases from V and 1 base from J, leaving 13 bases between. This CDR3 is 15 amino acids long. The CDR3 region is CAIDSGRSGANVLTF. The CDR3 nucleotides are TGTGCCATAGACTCTGGAAGGTCTGGGGCCAACGTCCTGACTTTC.